These T cell receptor beta chains were read from a single sample in a study of T cells in Graves' hyperthyroidism and ophthalmopathy. Via MiXCR, TCRdb re-called the multiplex PCR reads, giving one row per CDR3 protein. The sample consists of about 250,000 distinct CDR3 sequences, 20% to 25% of them appearing once. Sequencing used blood. These receptor sequences come from a man under 40 with Graves' ophthalmopathy. Both conserved end residues are part of each CDR3. D genes are given only for firm matches. Rows may omit the clone size; those that give it use once, few, many or a size class.

V gene	clone size	D gene	J gene	CDR3 DNA	CDR3 protein
TRBV20-1	many	.	TRBJ1-1	TGCAGTGCTAGAGATGAGGAGAGGACTGAAGCTTTCTTT	CSARDEERTEAFF
TRBV30	many	.	TRBJ2-3	TGTGCCTGGAACAGGGCTGGCACAGATACGCAGTATTTT	CAWNRAGTDTQYF
TRBV9	.	TRBD2	TRBJ2-3	TGTGCCAGCAGCGTAGGAGAGACTAGCGGGATCACAGATACGCAGTATTTT	CASSVGETSGITDTQYF
TRBV19	few	.	TRBJ1-4	TGTGCCAGTGCGCGTCGGCAAGCAACTAATGAAAAACTGTTTTTT	CASARRQATNEKLFF
TRBV27	.	.	TRBJ1-2	TGTGCCAGCACCCCCACTAACCCCCGCGGGGGGCAGGAATATGGCTACACCTTC	CASTPTNPRGGQEYGYTF
TRBV4-2	.	TRBD2	TRBJ2-3	TGTGCCAGCAGCCCGGGACTAGCGGGCTCTAGCACAGATACGCAGTATTTT	CASSPGLAGSSTDTQYF
TRBV30	.	.	TRBJ1-4	TGTGCCTGGAGCCAACTTGGGGCTGGAGGGGAAAAACTGTTTTTT	CAWSQLGAGGEKLFF
TRBV29-1	few	TRBD2	TRBJ2-5	TGCAGCGTTGGGCGGGAGGGCCGGGAGACCCAGTACTTC	CSVGREGRETQYF
TRBV11-2	many	TRBD1	TRBJ2-7	TGTGCCAGCAGTTTCGGGACAGGCTACGAGCAGTACTTC	CASSFGTGYEQYF
TRBV7-2	.	TRBD2	TRBJ2-7	TGTGCCAGCAGCTTTCGGGCTAGCGGGCTGGCCTACGAGCAGTACTTC	CASSFRASGLAYEQYF
TRBV28	many	.	TRBJ2-3	TGTGCCAGCAGTTTAGGAGGGGCGGGAGATACGCAGTATTTT	CASSLGGAGDTQYF
TRBV5-1	many	TRBD2	TRBJ2-1	TGCGCCAGCAGCTTGAAACTAGCGGAGAACAATGAGCAGTTCTTC	CASSLKLAENNEQFF
TRBV6-1	.	TRBD1	TRBJ1-2	TGTGCCAGCAGTGAAGACAGGGGGGATGGCTACACCTTC	CASSEDRGDGYTF
TRBV7-3	few	.	TRBJ2-7	TGTGCCAGCAGGGGTCCACTGGAACCTTACGGACCTACGGCGCAGTACTTC	CASRGPLEPYGPTAQYF
TRBV4-1	.	.	TRBJ2-3	TGCGCCAGCAGCGGTAATGGGATCTCAGATACGCAGTATTTT	CASSGNGISDTQYF
TRBV28	.	.	TRBJ2-2	TGTGCCAGCAGTTTCCGGGGAGCCGGGGAGCTGTTTTTT	CASSFRGAGELFF
TRBV20-1	many	.	TRBJ2-3	TGCAGTGCTGTCTCGGCGACAGATACGCAGTATTTT	CSAVSATDTQYF
TRBV11-3	many	.	TRBJ2-4	TGTGCCAGCAGCCCGCAGGGGGACTTAAACATTCAGTACTTC	CASSPQGDLNIQYF
TRBV11-3	few	TRBD1	TRBJ1-3	TGTGCCAGCGGACAGGGAGTCGGCTCTGGAAACACCATATATTTT	CASGQGVGSGNTIYF
TRBV20-1	.	.	TRBJ2-7	TGCAGTGCTAGCGGGGGGCTAGGTTTCCGGGAATCCTACGAGCAGTACTTC	CSASGGLGFRESYEQYF
TRBV6-1	few	.	TRBJ2-1	TGTGCCAGCAACCCAGGGGGACTAGTCACCAATGAGCAGTTCTTC	CASNPGGLVTNEQFF
TRBV18	.	.	TRBJ1-1	TGTGCCAGCTCTCCACTTAAAAGCCGGGACGGCACTGAAGCTTTCTTT	CASSPLKSRDGTEAFF
TRBV7-3	few	.	TRBJ2-3	TGTGCCAGCAGCACGACTAGGGTGGATACGCAGTATTTT	CASSTTRVDTQYF
TRBV2	many	.	TRBJ2-2	TGTGCCAGCAGCGGGGGACTCGCGAACACCGGGGAGCTGTTTTTT	CASSGGLANTGELFF
TRBV27	many	.	TRBJ1-4	TGTGCCAGCAGTCCCTTCGCCGTTGGTAATGAAAAACTGTTTTTT	CASSPFAVGNEKLFF
TRBV5-1	.	TRBD2	TRBJ2-3	TGCGCCAGCAGCTTGTATCTGGCGGGAGGGCCTTCAAGAACAGATACGCAGTATTTT	CASSLYLAGGPSRTDTQYF
TRBV2	many	.	TRBJ1-1	TGTGCCAGCAGGGGACAAAGGAACACTGAAGCTTTCTTT	CASRGQRNTEAFF
TRBV7-9	many	TRBD1	TRBJ1-1	TGTGCCAGCAGCCTCGACAGGGGATCGAACACTGAAGCTTTCTTT	CASSLDRGSNTEAFF
TRBV2	.	.	TRBJ2-1	TGTGCCAGCAAAGCGAATTACAATGAGCAGTTCTTC	CASKANYNEQFF
TRBV5-1	few	.	TRBJ1-1	TGCGCCAGCAGCCTTGATTCGGCCGGGAACACTGAAGCTTTCTTT	CASSLDSAGNTEAFF
TRBV5-1	few	TRBD1	TRBJ2-7	TGCGCCAGTCGGACAGGGGAAGGCTACGAGCAGTACTTC	CASRTGEGYEQYF
TRBV19	.	.	TRBJ1-1	TGTGCCAGTCGGATAGGGAACACTGAAGCTTTCTTT	CASRIGNTEAFF
TRBV24-1	few	.	TRBJ2-2	TGTGCCACCAGTGAAGCGTTCGGGGAGCTGTTTTTT	CATSEAFGELFF
TRBV7-6	.	.	TRBJ2-2	TGTGCCAGCAGCTTAGGGGCCGGGACGAACACCGGGGAGCTGTTTTTT	CASSLGAGTNTGELFF
TRBV2	.	.	TRBJ1-4	TGTGCCAGCAGTACGGGGGGAGGGAATGAAAAACTGTTTTTT	CASSTGGGNEKLFF
TRBV30	many	TRBD1	TRBJ1-5	TGTGCCTGGAATCCTGCGGACAGGGGGCGCCTTCAGCCCCAGCATTTT	CAWNPADRGRLQPQHF
TRBV12-3/TRBV12-4	many	TRBD1	TRBJ1-5	TGTGCCAGCAGTTCACCGGGACAGGGGACAAATCAGCCCCAGCATTTT	CASSSPGQGTNQPQHF
TRBV6-2/TRBV6-3	few	.	TRBJ2-7	TGTGCCAGCAGTAACATGGACCTTGCTTCCTACGAGCAGTACTTC	CASSNMDLASYEQYF
TRBV6-5	few	TRBD1	TRBJ1-6	TGTGCCAGCAGTTACTCGGAATTTACAGGGGGATTATATAATTCACCCCTCCACTTT	CASSYSEFTGGLYNSPLHF
TRBV7-8	.	.	TRBJ2-2	TGTGCCAGCATCCCAAGTAGGACCGGGGAGCTGTTTTTT	CASIPSRTGELFF
TRBV6-5	.	.	TRBJ1-1	TGTGCCAGCAGTTACTCACGCTCAGGGGTGTCGGCTTTCTTT	CASSYSRSGVSAFF
TRBV5-1	.	.	TRBJ2-2	TGCGCCAGCAGCTTACCCCAGGGGCTCGACACCGGGGAGCTGTTTTTT	CASSLPQGLDTGELFF
TRBV5-1	.	TRBD1	TRBJ2-2	TGCGCCAGCAGCATGGGACAGACTACCGGGGAGCTGTTTTTT	CASSMGQTTGELFF
TRBV7-8	few	.	TRBJ2-5	TGTGCCAGCAGCTTAGTACAGGGCCAAGAGACCCAGTACTTC	CASSLVQGQETQYF
TRBV12-3/TRBV12-4	.	TRBD1	TRBJ1-5	TGTGCCAGCAGCCTACAGGGGGCCCATCAGCCCCAGCATTTT	CASSLQGAHQPQHF
TRBV11-2	few	TRBD1	TRBJ1-2	TGTGCCAGCAGCTCGACAGGGGGCCACTATGGCTACACCTTC	CASSSTGGHYGYTF
TRBV6-2/TRBV6-3	.	TRBD2	TRBJ2-1	TGTGCCAGCAGTTACTCCCGGACTAGCGGGAGCAATGAGCAGTTCTTC	CASSYSRTSGSNEQFF
TRBV27	many	.	TRBJ2-4	TGTGCCAGCAGTTTATCGTTCACAGTTCTGTCCAAAAACATTCAGTACTTC	CASSLSFTVLSKNIQYF
TRBV19	.	TRBD1	TRBJ1-5	TGTGCCAGTAGTGGGGGACAGGGCCACAATCAGCCCCAGCATTTT	CASSGGQGHNQPQHF
TRBV12-3/TRBV12-4	few	TRBD1	TRBJ2-5	TGTGCCAGCATGAGGGACAGATTAATGACCCAGTACTTC	CASMRDRLMTQYF
TRBV30	few	.	TRBJ1-2	TGTGCCTGGGGCCTCCTCAGGGGTTCCGATGGCTACACCTTC	CAWGLLRGSDGYTF
TRBV20-1	few	TRBD1	TRBJ2-7	TGCAGTGCTAGTGGGACAGGCTTCTCCTACGAGCAGTACTTC	CSASGTGFSYEQYF
TRBV29-1	.	TRBD1	TRBJ1-2	TGCAGCGTTACCCCAGCGACAGGGCCTGGCTACACCTTC	CSVTPATGPGYTF
TRBV7-9	.	.	TRBJ2-7	TGTGCCAGCAGCTTGTGGAGTGAAACCTACGAGCAGTACTTC	CASSLWSETYEQYF
TRBV4-1	few	.	TRBJ2-2	TGCGCCAGCAGCCAAGCCCTGAACACCGGGGAGCTGTTTTTT	CASSQALNTGELFF